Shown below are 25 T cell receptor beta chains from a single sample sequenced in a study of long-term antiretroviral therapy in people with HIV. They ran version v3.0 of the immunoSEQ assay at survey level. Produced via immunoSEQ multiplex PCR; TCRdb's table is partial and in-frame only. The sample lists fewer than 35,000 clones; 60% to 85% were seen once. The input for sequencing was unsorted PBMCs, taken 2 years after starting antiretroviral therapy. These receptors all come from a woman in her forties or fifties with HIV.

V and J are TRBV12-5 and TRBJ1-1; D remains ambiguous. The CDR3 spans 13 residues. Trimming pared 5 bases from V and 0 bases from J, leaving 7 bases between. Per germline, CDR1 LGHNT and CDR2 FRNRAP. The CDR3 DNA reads TGTGCTAGTGGTCTTCATCTGAACACTGAAGCTTTCTTT. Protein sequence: CASGLHLNTEAFF.

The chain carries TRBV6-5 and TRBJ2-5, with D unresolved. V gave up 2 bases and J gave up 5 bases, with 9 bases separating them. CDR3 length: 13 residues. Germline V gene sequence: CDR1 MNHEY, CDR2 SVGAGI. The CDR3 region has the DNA TGTGCCAGCAGTTACACCCAAAGGGAGACCCAGTACTTC. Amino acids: CASSYTQRETQYF.

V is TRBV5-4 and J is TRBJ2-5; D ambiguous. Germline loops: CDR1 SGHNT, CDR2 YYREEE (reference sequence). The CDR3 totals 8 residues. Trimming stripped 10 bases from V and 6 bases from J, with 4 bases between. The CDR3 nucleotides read TGTGCCGGAAAGACCCAGTACTTC. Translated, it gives CAGKTQYF.

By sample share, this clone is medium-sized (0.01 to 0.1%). The CDR3 DNA is TGTGCCATCATACCACCGCCACCCCCAGGGACCGGGGAGCTGTTTTTT. It translates to CAIIPPPPPGTGELFF. The V call is TRBV7-8, the J call TRBJ2-2; D possibly corresponds to TRBD1 (5 bases). Between the trimmed V and J ends, which lost 10 bases and 5 bases, there was a span of 23 bases. This CDR3 has 16 amino acids. CDR1 is SGHVS and CDR2 is FQNEAQ in the germline V gene.

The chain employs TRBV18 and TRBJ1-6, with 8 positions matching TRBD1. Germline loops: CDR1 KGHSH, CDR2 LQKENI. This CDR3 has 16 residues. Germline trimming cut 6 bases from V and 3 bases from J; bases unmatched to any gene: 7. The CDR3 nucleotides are TGTGCCAGCTCCCCGGACAGGGCCGGCTATAATTCACCCCTCCACTTT. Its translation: CASSPDRAGYNSPLHF. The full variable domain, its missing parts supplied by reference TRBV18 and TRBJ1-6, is NAGVMQNPRHLVRRRGQEARLRCSPMKGHSHVYWYRQLPEEGLKFMVYLQKENIIDESGMPKERFSAEFPKEGPSILRIQQVVRGDSAAYFCASSPDRAGYNSPLHFGNGTRLTVT.

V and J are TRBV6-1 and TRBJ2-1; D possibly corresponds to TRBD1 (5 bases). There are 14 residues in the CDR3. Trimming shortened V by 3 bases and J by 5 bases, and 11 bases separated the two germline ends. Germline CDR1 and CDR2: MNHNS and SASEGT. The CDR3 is CASSDETENNEQFF. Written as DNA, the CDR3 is TGTGCCAGCAGTGACGAGACAGAGAACAATGAGCAGTTCTTC.

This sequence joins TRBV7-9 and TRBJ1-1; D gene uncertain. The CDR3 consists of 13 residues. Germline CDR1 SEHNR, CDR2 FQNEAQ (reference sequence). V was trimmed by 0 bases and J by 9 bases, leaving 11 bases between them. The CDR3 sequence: CASSLAGYPKAFF. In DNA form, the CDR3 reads TGTGCCAGCAGCTTAGCAGGGTACCCCAAAGCTTTCTTT.

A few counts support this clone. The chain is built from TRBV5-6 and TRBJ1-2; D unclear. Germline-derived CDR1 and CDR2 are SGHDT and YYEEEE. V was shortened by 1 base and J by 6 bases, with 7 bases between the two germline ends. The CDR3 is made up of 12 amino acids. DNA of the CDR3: TGTGCCAGCAGCTTGTCCCCGGATGGCTACACCTTC. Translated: CASSLSPDGYTF.

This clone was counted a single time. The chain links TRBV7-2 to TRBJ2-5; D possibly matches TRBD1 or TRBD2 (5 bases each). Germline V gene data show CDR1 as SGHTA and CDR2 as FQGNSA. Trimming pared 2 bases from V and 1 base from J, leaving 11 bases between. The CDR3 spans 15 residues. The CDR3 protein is CASSLLGRTQETQYF. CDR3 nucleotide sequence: TGTGCCAGCAGCTTATTGGGACGGACCCAAGAGACCCAGTACTTC.

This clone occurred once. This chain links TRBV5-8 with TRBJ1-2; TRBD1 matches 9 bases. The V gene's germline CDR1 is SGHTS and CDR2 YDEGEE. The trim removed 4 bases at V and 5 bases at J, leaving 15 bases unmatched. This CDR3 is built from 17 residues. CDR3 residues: CASSLRDRVFEGYGYTF. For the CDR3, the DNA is TGTGCCAGCAGCCTCCGGGACAGGGTTTTTGAAGGGTATGGCTACACCTTC.

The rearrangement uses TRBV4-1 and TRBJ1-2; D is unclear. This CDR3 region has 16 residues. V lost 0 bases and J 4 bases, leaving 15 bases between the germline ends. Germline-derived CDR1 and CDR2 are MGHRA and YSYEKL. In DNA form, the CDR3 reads TGCGCCAGCAGCCAAGATCTTCCCCGGGCCTTCTATGGCTACACCTTC. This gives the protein CASSQDLPRAFYGYTF.

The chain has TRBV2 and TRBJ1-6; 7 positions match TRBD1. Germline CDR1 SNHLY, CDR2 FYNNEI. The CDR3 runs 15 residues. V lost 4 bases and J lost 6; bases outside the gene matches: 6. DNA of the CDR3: TGTGCCAGCAGTGTACGGGACAGCTTTAATTCACCCCTCCACTTT. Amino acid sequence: CASSVRDSFNSPLHF.

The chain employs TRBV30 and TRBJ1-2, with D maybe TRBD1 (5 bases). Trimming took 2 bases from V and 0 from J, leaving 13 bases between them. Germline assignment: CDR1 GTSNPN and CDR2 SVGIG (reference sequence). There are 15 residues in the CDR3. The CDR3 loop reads CAWSSGTQANYGYTF. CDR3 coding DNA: TGTGCCTGGAGTTCCGGGACCCAAGCTAACTATGGCTACACCTTC.

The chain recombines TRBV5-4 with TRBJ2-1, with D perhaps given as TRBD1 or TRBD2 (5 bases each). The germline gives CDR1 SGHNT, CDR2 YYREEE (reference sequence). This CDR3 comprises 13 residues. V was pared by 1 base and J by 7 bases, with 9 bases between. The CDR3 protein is CASSLRGANEQFF. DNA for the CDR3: TGTGCCAGCAGCTTGCGAGGGGCAAATGAGCAGTTCTTC.

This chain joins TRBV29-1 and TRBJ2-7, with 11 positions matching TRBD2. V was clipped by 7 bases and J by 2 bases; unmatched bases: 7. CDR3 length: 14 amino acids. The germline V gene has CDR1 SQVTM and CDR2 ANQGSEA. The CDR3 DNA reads TGCAGCGCGAAGGGACTAGCGGACGCCTACGAGCAGTACTTC. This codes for CSAKGLADAYEQYF.

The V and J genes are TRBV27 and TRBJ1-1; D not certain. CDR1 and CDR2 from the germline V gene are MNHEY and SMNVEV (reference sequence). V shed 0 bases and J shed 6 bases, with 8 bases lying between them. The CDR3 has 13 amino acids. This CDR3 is CASSLSTVSEAFF. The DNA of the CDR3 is TGTGCCAGCAGTTTATCGACGGTTTCTGAAGCTTTCTTT.

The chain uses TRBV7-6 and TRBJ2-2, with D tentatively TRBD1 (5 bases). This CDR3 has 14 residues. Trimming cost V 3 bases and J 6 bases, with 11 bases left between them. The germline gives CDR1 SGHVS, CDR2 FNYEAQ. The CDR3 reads CASSFRQIAGELFF. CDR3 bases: TGTGCCAGCAGCTTTCGACAGATAGCCGGGGAGCTGTTTTTT.

This CDR3 is CASSPDKNYGYTF. The CDR3 DNA reads as TGTGCCAGCTCACCAGACAAAAACTATGGCTACACCTTC. The chain joins TRBV18 to TRBJ1-2; D gene unclear. Germline V gene sequence: CDR1 KGHSH, CDR2 LQKENI. V lost 2 bases and J 2 bases, leaving 6 bases between the germline ends. The CDR3 totals 13 residues.

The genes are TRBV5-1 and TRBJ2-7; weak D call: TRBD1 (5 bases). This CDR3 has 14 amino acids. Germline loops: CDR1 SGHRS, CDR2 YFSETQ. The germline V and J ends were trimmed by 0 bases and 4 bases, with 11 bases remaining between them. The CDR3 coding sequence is TGCGCCAGCAGCTTGGCGGTCAGGGCGTACGAGCAGTACTTC. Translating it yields CASSLAVRAYEQYF.

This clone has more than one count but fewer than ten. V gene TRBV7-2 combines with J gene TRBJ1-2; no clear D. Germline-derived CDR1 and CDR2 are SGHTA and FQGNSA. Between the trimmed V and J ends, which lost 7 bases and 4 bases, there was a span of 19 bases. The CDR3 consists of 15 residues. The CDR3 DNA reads TGTGCCAGCACCGGTCAGGCTACTTGGGGCTATGGCTACACCTTC. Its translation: CASTGQATWGYGYTF.

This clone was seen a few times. The CDR3 loop is CAWDSGNTIYF. CDR3 coding DNA: TGTGCCTGGGACTCTGGAAACACCATATATTTT. J is TRBJ1-3 and V is TRBV30, with unresolved D. Trimming stripped 5 bases from V and 0 bases from J, with 2 bases between. The CDR3 runs to 11 residues. Germline V lookup: CDR1 GTSNPN, CDR2 SVGIG (reference sequence).

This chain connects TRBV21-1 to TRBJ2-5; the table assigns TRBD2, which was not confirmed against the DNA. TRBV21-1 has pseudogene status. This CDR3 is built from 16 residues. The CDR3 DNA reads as TGTGCCAGCAGCCACGAAGCGGGGGGCTACCAAGAGACCCAGTACTTC. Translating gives CASSHEAGGYQETQYF.

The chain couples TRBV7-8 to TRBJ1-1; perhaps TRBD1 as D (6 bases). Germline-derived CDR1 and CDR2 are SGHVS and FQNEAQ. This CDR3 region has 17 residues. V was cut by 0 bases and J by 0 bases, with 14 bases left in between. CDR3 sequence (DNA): TGTGCCAGCAGCTTAGCGATGGGGGCGGGGTTGAACACTGAAGCTTTCTTT. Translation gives CASSLAMGAGLNTEAFF.

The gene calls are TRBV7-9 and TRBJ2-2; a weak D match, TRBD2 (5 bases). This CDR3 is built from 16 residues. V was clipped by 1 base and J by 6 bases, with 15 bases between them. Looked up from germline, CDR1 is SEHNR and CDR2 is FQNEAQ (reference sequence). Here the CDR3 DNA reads TGTGCCAGCAGCTTAGTTCGCCCACCGGGGTCCGGGGAGCTGTTTTTT. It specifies CASSLVRPPGSGELFF.

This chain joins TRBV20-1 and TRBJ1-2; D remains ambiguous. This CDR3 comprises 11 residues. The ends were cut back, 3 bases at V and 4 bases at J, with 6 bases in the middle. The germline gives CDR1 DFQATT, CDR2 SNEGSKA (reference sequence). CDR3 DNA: TGCAGTGCTAGTACGGCCTATGGCTACACCTTC. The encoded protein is CSASTAYGYTF.